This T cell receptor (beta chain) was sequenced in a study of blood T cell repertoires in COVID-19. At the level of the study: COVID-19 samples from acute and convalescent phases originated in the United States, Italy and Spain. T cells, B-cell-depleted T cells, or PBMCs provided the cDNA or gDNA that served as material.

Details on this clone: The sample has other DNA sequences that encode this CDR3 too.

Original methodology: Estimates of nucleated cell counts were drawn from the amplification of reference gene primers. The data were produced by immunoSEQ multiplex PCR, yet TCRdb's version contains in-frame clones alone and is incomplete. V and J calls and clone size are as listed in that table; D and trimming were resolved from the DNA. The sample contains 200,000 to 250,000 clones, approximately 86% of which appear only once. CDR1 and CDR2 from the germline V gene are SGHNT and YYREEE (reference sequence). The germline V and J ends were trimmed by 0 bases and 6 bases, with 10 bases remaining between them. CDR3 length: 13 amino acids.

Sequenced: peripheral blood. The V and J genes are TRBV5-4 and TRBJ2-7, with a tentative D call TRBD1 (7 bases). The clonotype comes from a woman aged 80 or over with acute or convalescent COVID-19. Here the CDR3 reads CASSLDRGGEQYF. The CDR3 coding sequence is TGTGCCAGCAGCTTGGACAGGGGAGGCGAGCAGTACTTC.